Listed below are T cell receptor beta chains from one sample, sequenced in a study of blood T cell repertoires in COVID-19. Some clones are missing from TCRdb's copy, which holds only in-frame ones; the method was immunoSEQ multiplex PCR. Here the sample spans about 73,000 clones, 70% to 80% being singletons. Sequencing was done on a sample of peripheral blood. Receptors were obtained from a man aged 70 or older with COVID-19, enrolled during active disease. Both conserved end residues are part of each CDR3. Each record gives: D gene, V gene, J gene, clone size, CDR3 DNA, CDR3 protein. D genes are given only for firm matches. Clone size is shown for a subset of rows, as once, few, many or a class of expanded clone.

d_gene: TRBD2
v_gene: TRBV5-4
j_gene: TRBJ2-7
abundance: once
CDR3nt: TGTGCCAGCAGCTTGGATCCAGCGGGAGGGCGGGAGCAGTACTTC
CDR3aa: CASSLDPAGGREQYF

d_gene: -
v_gene: TRBV4-3
j_gene: TRBJ1-3
abundance: few
CDR3nt: TGCGCCAGCAGCCAAGATTTTCGTGGAAACACCATATATTTT
CDR3aa: CASSQDFRGNTIYF

d_gene: -
v_gene: TRBV7-9
j_gene: TRBJ2-7
abundance: -
CDR3nt: TGTGCCAGCAGCTTAGTCGGGGAGACCTACGAGCAGTACTTC
CDR3aa: CASSLVGETYEQYF

d_gene: TRBD1
v_gene: TRBV30
j_gene: TRBJ1-5
abundance: -
CDR3nt: TGTGCCTGGGCGGGACAGGGAGCCCAGCCCCAGCATTTT
CDR3aa: CAWAGQGAQPQHF

d_gene: -
v_gene: TRBV5-1
j_gene: TRBJ1-1
abundance: -
CDR3nt: TGCGCCAGCAGCTTGGTCGGCAGCGGGGCCACTGAAGCTTTCTTT
CDR3aa: CASSLVGSGATEAFF

d_gene: TRBD1
v_gene: TRBV5-8
j_gene: TRBJ2-6
abundance: -
CDR3nt: TGTGCCAGCAGCCGCGGGACAGGAGTCTCTGGGGCCAACGTCCTGACTTTC
CDR3aa: CASSRGTGVSGANVLTF

d_gene: TRBD2
v_gene: TRBV15
j_gene: TRBJ2-1
abundance: -
CDR3nt: TGTGCCACCAGCTCCCTCTTAGCGGGAGAGGGCGATGAGCAGTTCTTC
CDR3aa: CATSSLLAGEGDEQFF

d_gene: TRBD1
v_gene: TRBV9
j_gene: TRBJ1-2
abundance: -
CDR3nt: TGTGCCAGCAGCGTGGAGGGACAGGGGTTCGGTGGCTACACCTTC
CDR3aa: CASSVEGQGFGGYTF

d_gene: -
v_gene: TRBV27
j_gene: TRBJ2-7
abundance: -
CDR3nt: TGTGCCAGCCACAATGGCTGGGAGCAGTACTTC
CDR3aa: CASHNGWEQYF

d_gene: -
v_gene: TRBV7-2
j_gene: TRBJ1-2
abundance: few
CDR3nt: TGTGCCAGCAGTACCTCGGGGTTCTATGGCTACACCTTC
CDR3aa: CASSTSGFYGYTF

d_gene: TRBD1
v_gene: TRBV6-5
j_gene: TRBJ2-7
abundance: few
CDR3nt: TGTGCCAGCATGTGGGGGACAGGGGGCTACGAGCAGTACTTC
CDR3aa: CASMWGTGGYEQYF

d_gene: -
v_gene: TRBV5-1
j_gene: TRBJ1-1
abundance: -
CDR3nt: TGCGCCAGCAGCTTGGGCAACACCTTGAACACTGAAGCTTTCTTT
CDR3aa: CASSLGNTLNTEAFF

d_gene: TRBD1
v_gene: TRBV30
j_gene: TRBJ1-5
abundance: -
CDR3nt: TGTGCCATCGACAGGGGCCCGAATCAGCCCCAGCATTTT
CDR3aa: CAIDRGPNQPQHF

d_gene: TRBD1
v_gene: TRBV2
j_gene: TRBJ1-5
abundance: medium-sized
CDR3nt: TGTGCCAGCAGTGAATTTAGAGGGACAGGGGTGCAGCCCCAGCATTTT
CDR3aa: CASSEFRGTGVQPQHF

d_gene: -
v_gene: TRBV28
j_gene: TRBJ1-2
abundance: -
CDR3nt: TGTGCCAGCAGCCGGGGAAGGAACTATGGCTACACCTTC
CDR3aa: CASSRGRNYGYTF

d_gene: -
v_gene: TRBV4-1
j_gene: TRBJ1-5
abundance: -
CDR3nt: TGCGCCAGCAGCCAAGAACGGGGAGGAGGCAATCAGCCCCAGCATTTT
CDR3aa: CASSQERGGGNQPQHF

d_gene: -
v_gene: TRBV19
j_gene: TRBJ2-3
abundance: -
CDR3nt: TGTGCCAGTAGTATGTCACTCGGGGTGGATACGCAGTATTTT
CDR3aa: CASSMSLGVDTQYF

d_gene: -
v_gene: TRBV28
j_gene: TRBJ1-2
abundance: -
CDR3nt: TGTGCCAGCAGTTCTGCCCCAGGGATCCGCTACACCTTC
CDR3aa: CASSSAPGIRYTF

d_gene: -
v_gene: TRBV10-3
j_gene: TRBJ1-1
abundance: once
CDR3nt: TGTGCCATCACCCCGGGACAAACGAACACTGAAGCTTTCTTT
CDR3aa: CAITPGQTNTEAFF

d_gene: -
v_gene: TRBV28
j_gene: TRBJ1-5
abundance: -
CDR3nt: TGTGCCCGCAGTAAGGGGGGGGGCGCGGGGAATCAGCCCCAGCATTTT
CDR3aa: CARSKGGGAGNQPQHF

d_gene: TRBD1
v_gene: TRBV2
j_gene: TRBJ1-6
abundance: -
CDR3nt: TGTGCCAGCAAAGGGACAGGGGGTTCACCCCTCCACTTT
CDR3aa: CASKGTGGSPLHF

d_gene: -
v_gene: TRBV6-2/TRBV6-3
j_gene: TRBJ2-3
abundance: -
CDR3nt: TGTGCCAGCAGTTATGAGATGGATACGCAGTATTTT
CDR3aa: CASSYEMDTQYF